The clone carrying this T cell receptor beta chain was counted between two and nine times. The antigen is unknown. The data are from a study of T cell responses to AZD1222 COVID-19 vaccine. Study-level findings and limits: Among the donors, most were white British and more were female, and clonal diversity was possibly underestimated. Variant regions that are unmutated are reportedly the target of nearly half of spike-specific TCRs. Seropositive status at baseline applied to only 6 or 7 AZD1222 recipients. Vaccine-associated CD4 TCRs ranged over spike, dominating at 160-218 and 743-854.

Only in-frame clones appear in the TCRdb table, and some are missing; sequencing was by immunoSEQ multiplex PCR. The sample records 89,000 or so clones, around 93% being singletons. V lost 2 bases, J lost 6 bases, and 11 bases lay in between. The CDR3 runs 13 residues. The germline CDR1 and CDR2 sequences are SGHDT and YYEEEE. The sequencing here drew on peripheral blood, taken 28 days after the second AZD1222 dose. V usage is TRBV5-6 and J usage is TRBJ1-1; no clear D gene. This receptor was identified in an adult who received the AZD1222 COVID-19 vaccine. In DNA, the CDR3 is TGTGCCAGCAGCTTCAGACTCACCCCTGAAGCTTTCTTT. Translated, it gives CASSFRLTPEAFF.